The clone carrying this TCR beta chain has just one count. The antigen is undetermined. Sequencing was performed with immunoSEQ multiplex PCR; in TCRdb, only in-frame clones are kept and a portion is missing. Of 95,000 to 120,000 clones in the sample, roughly 90% were seen once. Stated time point: week 11, during vaccination. Vaccinated patients received 300 ug of mutant IDH1 20-mer peptide per dose, with topical imiquimod. The entry originates in a study of a mutant IDH1 vaccine in newly diagnosed glioma. Turning to the study itself: Vaccines began 4-6 weeks after radiotherapy alone, or with temozolomide cycles.

CDR1 is MGHRA, CDR2 YSYEKL, per germline. V was clipped by 0 bases and J by 7 bases; unmatched bases: 17. The CDR3 consists of 18 residues. The sequence was obtained from a woman aged 45-65 years with glioma. V and J are TRBV4-1 and TRBJ2-7; 8 nucleotides agree with TRBD1. Source: PBMCs, taken from a glioma patient whose treatment included an IDH1 peptide vaccine. The DNA for the CDR3 is TGCGCCAGCAGCCAAGAGGGTGAAGGTTCGCAGGGGGCTGGTGAGCAGTACTTC. Encoded protein: CASSQEGEGSQGAGEQYF.